The 13 T cell receptor beta chains below were found in one sample sequenced in a study of shared clonotypes between healthy human individuals. TCRdb keeps only in-frame clones here, not all; method: immunoSEQ multiplex PCR. The data contain some 900,000 clones, over 60% of them seen just once; the ten biggest clones take up approximately 1.5%. Sequenced input: memory CD4+ T cells sorted from blood. Subset of the sample: CD45RA-negative fraction. The source is a man aged 18 to 35 in good health.

The V gene is TRBV6-1, the J gene TRBJ2-2, with D perhaps being TRBD1 or TRBD2 (5 bases each). V gave up 7 bases and J gave up 0 bases, with 12 bases separating them. The CDR3 consists of 15 residues. The germline V gene has CDR1 MNHNS and CDR2 SASEGT. CDR3 residues: CASKVVGANTGELFF. CDR3 nucleotides: TGTGCCAGCAAGGTAGTGGGGGCGAACACCGGGGAGCTGTTTTTT.

This clone was seen once. This chain uses TRBV7-8 with TRBJ1-5; D may be TRBD1 (6 bases). The V end lost 2 bases, the J end lost 3 bases, and 11 bases lay between the germline ends. CDR1 and CDR2 from the germline V gene are SGHVS and FQNEAQ. This CDR3 spans 15 amino acids. CDR3 coding DNA: TGTGCCAGCAGCTTAAGAGGACAGTCCAATCAGCCCCAGCATTTT. It is translated as CASSLRGQSNQPQHF.

This clone was seen repeatedly, ten times or more. The chain couples TRBV5-1 to TRBJ2-7; 8 bases align to TRBD1. Looked up from germline, CDR1 is SGHRS and CDR2 is YFSETQ. This CDR3 has 14 amino acids. The J segment lost 6 bases and the V segment lost 1 base, leaving 6 bases of the junction unmatched. CDR3 sequence reads: CASSLFQGAFEQYF. As DNA, the CDR3 is TGCGCCAGCAGCTTGTTCCAGGGGGCATTCGAGCAGTACTTC.

J is TRBJ2-7 and V is TRBV9; 7 bases map to TRBD1. The CDR3 is 15 amino acids. V dropped 3 bases and J dropped 2; count of bases not matched to a gene: 8. Germline CDR1 and CDR2: SGDLS and YYNGEE. CDR3 sequence: CASSARPGQPYEQYF. As DNA, the CDR3 is TGTGCCAGCAGCGCCCGCCCGGGACAGCCCTACGAGCAGTACTTC. The complete variable domain, with remaining parts taken from reference TRBV9 and TRBJ2-7, reads DSGVTQTPKHLITATGQRVTLRCSPRSGDLSVYWYQQSLDQGLQFLIQYYNGEERAKGNILERFSAQQFPDLHSELNLSSLELGDSALYFCASSARPGQPYEQYFGPGTRLTVT.

A few counts support this clone. The V call is TRBV7-2, the J call TRBJ2-7, with 9 bases aligning to TRBD1. Trimming at V came to 4 bases and at J to 2 bases, leaving 12 bases not matched to a gene. The germline CDR1 and CDR2 sequences are SGHTA and FQGNSA. The length of the CDR3 is 17 residues. This CDR3 is CASSSSSGTGQTYEQYF. In nucleotides, the CDR3 is TGTGCCAGCAGCTCCTCTTCCGGGACAGGGCAGACCTACGAGCAGTACTTC. The variable domain in full, with the rest retrieved from reference TRBV7-2 and TRBJ2-7, is GAGVSQSPSNKVTEKGKDVELRCDPISGHTALYWYRQSLGQGLEFLIYFQGNSAPDKSGLPSDRFSAERTGGSVSTLTIQRTQQEDSAVYLCASSSSSGTGQTYEQYFGPGTRLTVT.

The CDR3 loop reads CAISARSLGTDTQYF. The CDR3 DNA is TGTGCCATCAGTGCACGGAGTTTAGGCACAGATACGCAGTATTTT. The chain is built from TRBV10-3 and TRBJ2-3, with D uncertain. The CDR3 has 15 residues. Trimming removed 4 bases at V and 1 base at J, with 12 bases between. Germline values: CDR1 ENHRY, CDR2 SYGVKD.

The gene calls are TRBV6-6 and TRBJ1-2; D gene ambiguous. The CDR3 totals 13 residues. Germline CDR1 MNHNY, CDR2 SVGAGI (reference sequence). V was cut by 8 bases and J by 2 bases, with 12 bases left in between. The CDR3, as DNA: TGTGCCAGCGTCCCTGGGCCGAACTATGGCTACACCTTC. Protein product: CASVPGPNYGYTF.

The chain carries TRBV28 and TRBJ2-5; 8 nucleotides match TRBD1. The germline V gene encodes CDR1 MDHEN and CDR2 SYDVKM. With V trimmed by 6 bases and J by 4 bases, 13 bases remained unmatched. The CDR3 is made up of 16 amino acids. CDR3: CASSPHQGAPGETQYF. In DNA form, the CDR3 reads TGTGCCAGCAGCCCACACCAGGGGGCGCCGGGAGAGACCCAGTACTTC.

There are a few counts of this clone. This rearrangement joins TRBV5-5 to TRBJ2-5; maybe TRBD2 (5 bases). CDR1 and CDR2 (germline): SGHKS, YYEKEE (reference sequence). The CDR3 spans 14 residues. V lost 0 bases to trimming and J lost 7 bases, with 13 bases between them. CDR3 amino acids: CASSLGQVEGTQYF. As DNA, the CDR3 is TGTGCCAGCAGCTTGGGGCAGGTTGAGGGGACCCAGTACTTC.

This rearrangement joins TRBV27 to TRBJ2-5, with D perhaps TRBD1 (6 bases). This CDR3 has 15 residues. V shed 5 bases and J shed 0 bases, with 13 bases lying between them. Germline V gene data show CDR1 as MNHEY and CDR2 as SMNVEV (reference sequence). Here the CDR3 DNA reads TGTGCCAGCAGTCAGATCCGGGACAACCAAGAGACCCAGTACTTC. This gives the protein CASSQIRDNQETQYF.

There are many counts of this clone. The chain uses TRBV30 and TRBJ2-3; D is unclear. The CDR3 extends over 13 amino acids. The germline V and J ends were trimmed by 3 bases and 4 bases, with 11 bases remaining between them. Germline CDR1 GTSNPN, CDR2 SVGIG (reference sequence). DNA for the CDR3: TGTGCCTGGAGAGATTATGGGGCAGATACGCAGTATTTT. Protein product: CAWRDYGADTQYF.

The chain employs TRBV28 and TRBJ1-5; D may be TRBD1 (5 bases). Trimming left V 5 bases short and J 3 bases short, with 14 bases between. The CDR3 is made up of 15 amino acids. Per germline, CDR1 MDHEN and CDR2 SYDVKM. CDR3 residues: CASSATGRDNQPQHF. The CDR3 DNA is TGTGCCAGCAGTGCGACGGGCAGGGACAATCAGCCCCAGCATTTT.

Notes on this clone: In the same sample, other DNA sequences code for this CDR3. This chain uses TRBV7-9 with TRBJ2-3; the match to TRBD1 covers 9 bases. Germline values: CDR1 SEHNR, CDR2 FQNEAQ (reference sequence). Germline trimming cut 3 bases from V and 4 bases from J; bases unmatched to any gene: 2. The CDR3 has 14 residues. CDR3 sequence: CASSLGQGADTQYF. The CDR3 DNA is TGTGCCAGCAGCTTGGGACAGGGAGCAGATACGCAGTATTTT.